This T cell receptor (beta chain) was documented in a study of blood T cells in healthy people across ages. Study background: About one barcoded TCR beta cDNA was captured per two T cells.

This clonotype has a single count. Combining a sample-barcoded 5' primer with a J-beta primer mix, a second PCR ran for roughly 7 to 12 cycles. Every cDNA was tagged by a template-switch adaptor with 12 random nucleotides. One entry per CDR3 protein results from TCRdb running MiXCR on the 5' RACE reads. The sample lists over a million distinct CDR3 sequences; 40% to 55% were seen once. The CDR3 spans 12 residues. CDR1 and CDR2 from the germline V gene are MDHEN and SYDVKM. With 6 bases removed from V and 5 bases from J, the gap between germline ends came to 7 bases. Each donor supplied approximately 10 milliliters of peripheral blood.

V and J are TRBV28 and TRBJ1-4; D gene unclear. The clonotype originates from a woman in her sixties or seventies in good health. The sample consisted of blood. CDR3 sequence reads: CASRQQNEKLFF. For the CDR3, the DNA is TGTGCCAGCAGACAGCAGAATGAAAAACTGTTTTTT.